The 9 T cell receptor beta chains reported below all come from one sample, sequenced in a study of regulatory T cells in long-lasting Graves disease. Combining iRepertoire HTBI primers with Arm-PCR of CDR3 regions, the authors built TCR beta libraries. TCRdb itself ran the multiplex PCR reads through MiXCR, one entry per CDR3 protein. The repertoire consists of around 300,000 distinct CDR3 sequences, with around 20% occurring once and the leading ten covering approximately 60%. Time point meaning: persistent/refractory GD, antithyroid drugs over 5 years with positive TRAb. From RNA extracted from PBMCs, the TCR library was made. This material consisted of peripheral blood mononuclear cells (PBMCs), taken when the disease was refractory, from a patient treated with antithyroid drugs. The receptor set was obtained from a female donor with Graves disease.

There are many counts of this clonotype. As DNA, the CDR3 is TGTGCCAGCACTAGCGGGAGGAGCTCCTACGAGCAGTACTTC. Translated, it gives CASTSGRSSYEQYF. The rearrangement joins TRBV6-1 to TRBJ2-7; 11 bases are a match to TRBD2. This CDR3 spans 14 amino acids. V lost 7 bases and J lost 0; bases outside the gene matches: 2. CDR1 MNHNS and CDR2 SASEGT come from the germline V gene.

The sample holds many counts of this clonotype. V is TRBV6-2 or TRBV6-3 and J is TRBJ2-5; D uncertain. V was clipped by 4 bases and J by 5 bases, with 8 bases between them. The CDR3 consists of 12 residues. Germline V lookup: CDR1 MNHEY, CDR2 SVGEGT. CDR3 in amino acids: CASSSPRETQYF. DNA of the CDR3: TGTGCCAGCAGTTCGCCAAGGGAGACCCAGTACTTC.

The rearrangement links TRBV7-3 to TRBJ2-1, with TRBD2 matching over 9 bases. Germline V gene data show CDR1 as SGHTA and CDR2 as FQGTGA. This CDR3 region has 16 residues. J lost 4 bases, V lost 1 base, and 5 bases had no gene match. CDR3 sequence (DNA): TGTGCCAGCAGCTTAAACGTGGCGGGAGGGTACAATGAGCAGTTCTTC. Its translation is CASSLNVAGGYNEQFF.

In its sample, this clonotype was seen many times. This sequence joins TRBV7-2 and TRBJ2-2; no reliable D call. V was trimmed by 4 bases and J by 0 bases, leaving 18 bases between them. CDR1 and CDR2 from the germline V gene are SGHTA and FQGNSA. The CDR3 is 18 amino acids. CDR3 sequence (DNA): TGTGCCAGCAGCTCGGAGAATTTAGCAAACGCGAACACCGGGGAGCTGTTTTTT. Translated: CASSSENLANANTGELFF.

The V call is TRBV7-6, the J call TRBJ1-1, with TRBD1 matching over 9 bases. The CDR3 has 13 residues. CDR1 is SGHVS, CDR2 FNYEAQ, per germline. V lost 2 bases, J lost 7 bases, and 2 bases stayed unmatched. The CDR3: CASSLLGQGEAFF. The CDR3 DNA sequence: TGTGCCAGCAGCTTATTGGGACAGGGTGAAGCTTTCTTT.

The rearrangement links TRBV6-1 to TRBJ2-7; possible D gene TRBD2, 5 bases. The CDR3 runs to 14 residues. Germline CDR1 is MNHNS and CDR2 is SASEGT. V gave up 4 bases and J gave up 2 bases, with 12 bases separating them. The CDR3 DNA is TGTGCCAGCAGTGCCAGAGGGCCGGCCTACGAGCAGTACTTC. Its translation: CASSARGPAYEQYF.

The chain has TRBV28 and TRBJ2-5; possible D gene TRBD1, 6 bases. The J call may be mistaken, given a closer DNA end match to TRBJ2-1. The CDR3 totals 15 residues. Looked up from germline, CDR1 is MDHEN and CDR2 is SYDVKM. CDR3 in amino acids: CASSWGTGTYNEQFF. CDR3 nucleotide sequence: TGTGCCAGCAGTTGGGGCACAGGGACCTACAATGAGCAGTTCTTC.

This rearrangement joins TRBV6-1 to TRBJ2-4; 9 bases line up with TRBD1. The length of the CDR3 is 15 residues. V lost 7 bases, J lost 0 bases, and 4 bases stayed unmatched. Germline CDR1 and CDR2: MNHNS and SASEGT. The CDR3: CASTDRGLAKNIQYF. CDR3 nucleotides: TGTGCCAGCACGGACAGGGGCCTAGCCAAAAACATTCAGTACTTC.

This clonotype was detected only a few times. The limits of the CDR3 on the DNA are not certain, so only TCRdb's listed CDR3 is given. The V and J genes are TRBV3-1 and TRBJ1-2; TRBD1, the D gene given by the table, was not confirmed from the DNA. CDR1 is LGHDT and CDR2 is YNNKEL in the germline V gene (reference sequence). A total of 14 residues make up the CDR3, ends included. The CDR3 sequence: CASSQFGGGSSPYF.